The rows below give T cell receptor beta chains drawn from one sample of a study of identifying expanded T cells in peripheral blood. Generated by immunoSEQ multiplex PCR, the TCRdb table keeps only in-frame clones and is missing some. The sample consists of 100,000 to 150,000 clones, roughly 82% of them appearing once. Sequencing was carried out using blood. The origin of the receptors is a person aged 18 to 75 in good health. The CDR3 runs from the conserved cysteine through the conserved F or W. D genes are given only for firm matches. Size is stated for part of the rows, as once, few or many counts, or as a class when the clone is expanded.

TRBJ1-1 | few | - | TRBV7-2 | CASSYKGGTEAFF | TGTGCCAGCAGCTATAAGGGAGGGACTGAAGCTTTCTTT
TRBJ1-2 | - | - | TRBV7-6 | CASSLAPGGSYGYTF | TGTGCCAGCAGCTTAGCGCCCGGCGGCTCATATGGCTACACCTTC
TRBJ2-7 | - | - | TRBV6-5 | CASSYLYEQYF | TGTGCCAGCAGTTATTTGTACGAGCAGTACTTC
TRBJ2-1 | - | - | TRBV5-1 | CASSFTSSYNEQFF | TGCGCCAGCAGCTTCACCTCATCCTACAATGAGCAGTTCTTC
TRBJ1-4 | - | TRBD1 | TRBV19 | CASSTLRLFSRDSTTNEKLFF | TGTGCCAGTAGTACCCTGCGCTTATTCTCCCGGGACAGTACAACTAATGAAAAACTGTTTTTT
TRBJ1-5 | - | - | TRBV2 | CASSDKTVNQPQHF | TGTGCCAGCAGTGACAAAACGGTCAATCAGCCCCAGCATTTT
TRBJ2-5 | - | - | TRBV19 | CASSMAGVVTQYF | TGTGCCAGTAGTATGGCAGGTGTGGTGACCCAGTACTTC
TRBJ1-2 | medium-sized | - | TRBV19 | CASSPTGLYGYTF | TGTGCCAGTAGCCCGACGGGACTATATGGCTACACCTTC
TRBJ1-1 | - | TRBD1 | TRBV18 | CASSASSGTGRPEAFF | TGTGCCAGCTCAGCCTCTTCCGGGACAGGGAGACCTGAAGCTTTCTTT
TRBJ1-5 | - | - | TRBV15 | CATSRARRGSNQPQHF | TGTGCCACCAGCAGAGCACGGAGAGGGAGCAATCAGCCCCAGCATTTT
TRBJ2-1 | - | TRBD2 | TRBV5-1 | CASSVLPLAGGYNEQFF | TGCGCCAGCAGCGTCCTACCCCTAGCGGGGGGATACAATGAGCAGTTCTTC
TRBJ2-1 | - | - | TRBV10-3 | CAISESVDGSNEQFF | TGTGCCATCAGTGAGTCGGTGGATGGAAGCAATGAGCAGTTCTTC
TRBJ1-3 | - | - | TRBV4-1 | CASSQGDGNTIYF | TGCGCCAGCAGCCAGGGTGACGGAAACACCATATATTTT
TRBJ1-5 | - | TRBD1 | TRBV6-1 | CASSATGQDNQPQHF | TGTGCCAGCAGTGCAACCGGACAGGACAATCAGCCCCAGCATTTT
TRBJ1-3 | - | - | TRBV29-1 | CSVAGGDLSGNTIYF | TGCAGCGTTGCTGGGGGCGACCTTTCTGGAAACACCATATATTTT
TRBJ1-2 | - | TRBD1 | TRBV11-2 | CASSLAGGGIYGYTF | TGTGCCAGCAGCTTAGCGGGAGGGGGCATTTATGGCTACACCTTC
TRBJ1-2 | once | - | TRBV11-2 | CASSSVERSVDYGYTF | TGTGCCAGCAGCTCCGTAGAGCGCAGTGTGGATTATGGCTACACCTTC
TRBJ2-1 | - | - | TRBV5-6 | CASSQRGTPEEQFF | TGTGCCAGCAGCCAGAGGGGCACCCCAGAGGAGCAGTTCTTC
TRBJ1-5 | - | - | TRBV29-1 | CSAKSQGNSNQPQHF | TGCAGCGCGAAAAGTCAGGGGAATAGCAATCAGCCCCAGCATTTT
TRBJ2-7 | once | TRBD1 | TRBV11-1 | CASSAWDRPVQTYEQYF | TGTGCCAGCAGCGCCTGGGACAGGCCCGTGCAGACCTACGAGCAGTACTTC
TRBJ1-3 | - | - | TRBV6-1 | CASSEAPVYTDYSGNTIYF | TGTGCCAGCAGTGAAGCGCCGGTCTATACGGACTACTCTGGAAACACCATATATTTT
TRBJ1-6 | - | TRBD1 | TRBV19 | CASGDRDSPLHF | TGTGCCAGTGGAGACAGGGATTCACCCCTCCACTTT
TRBJ1-2 | once | - | TRBV7-2 | CASSLGTDFYGYTF | TGTGCCAGCAGCTTAGGGACAGACTTCTATGGCTACACCTTC
TRBJ1-2 | - | - | TRBV2 | CASRGGEYYGYTF | TGTGCCAGCAGAGGGGGGGAATACTATGGCTACACCTTC
TRBJ1-1 | once | TRBD1 | TRBV4-3 | CASSLSTGWGLATLGTEAFF | TGCGCCAGCAGCCTATCGACAGGGTGGGGACTAGCTACTCTGGGCACTGAAGCTTTCTTT
TRBJ1-4 | - | - | TRBV18 | CASSPPTLNGEKLFF | TGTGCCAGCTCACCACCTACCCTCAATGGGGAAAAACTGTTTTTT
TRBJ2-1 | - | TRBD1 | TRBV5-6 | CASSPDRYNEQFF | TGTGCCAGCAGCCCGGACAGGTACAATGAGCAGTTCTTC
TRBJ2-7 | - | - | TRBV5-1 | CASIPPNGDEQYF | TGCGCCAGCATCCCACCGAATGGTGACGAGCAGTACTTC
TRBJ2-7 | - | TRBD1 | TRBV15 | CATSRDWTGGTYEQYF | TGTGCCACCAGCAGAGATTGGACAGGGGGGACCTACGAGCAGTACTTC
TRBJ2-1 | - | - | TRBV6-4 | CASSDSPYNEQFF | TGTGCCAGCAGTGACTCACCCTACAATGAGCAGTTCTTC
TRBJ1-2 | few | - | TRBV6-1 | CASSDRSLYGYTF | TGTGCCAGCAGTGACCGTAGCCTCTATGGCTACACCTTC
TRBJ1-2 | - | TRBD1 | TRBV19 | CASSDPRTGAAGGYTF | TGTGCCAGTAGCGACCCCCGAACAGGGGCGGCTGGTGGCTACACCTTC
TRBJ2-5 | - | - | TRBV5-6 | CASSLDRAVSETQYF | TGTGCCAGCAGCTTGGACCGCGCAGTTTCAGAGACCCAGTACTTC